What follows are 25 T cell receptor beta chains derived from one specimen sequenced in a study of T-cell reconstitution after alpha-beta-depleted transplantation in children. Unique molecular identifiers were incorporated during preparation of the TCRbeta library. MiXCR was run by TCRdb on the PCR reads, yielding one entry per CDR3 protein. The data hold about 900,000 distinct CDR3 sequences, with 25% to 35% observed a single time. Sequenced here: PBMCs, mostly from graft donor cells, sampled 360 days after TCRalphabeta/CD19-depleted stem cell transplant. Receptors were obtained from a boy under three years old who had a stem cell transplant for SCID, so the T cells may come from the graft donor.

The chain links TRBV5-5 to TRBJ1-3; no definite D call. The V gene lost 0 bases and the J gene lost 2 bases, with 12 bases spanning the gap. CDR1 SGHKS and CDR2 YYEKEE come from the germline V gene (reference sequence). The CDR3 spans 16 residues. The CDR3 DNA reads as TGTGCCAGCAGCTTGGGGGTTTTCTCACCTGGAAACACCATATATTTT. Its translation: CASSLGVFSPGNTIYF.

This chain's CDR3 is CASSLASAYAGELFF. CDR3 DNA sequence: TGCGCCAGCAGCTTGGCAAGCGCCTACGCCGGGGAGCTGTTTTTT. The chain couples TRBV5-1 to TRBJ2-2; no definite D call. The CDR3 sequence is 15 residues long. Trimming removed 0 bases at V and 6 bases at J, with 12 bases between. In germline, CDR1 is SGHRS, CDR2 YFSETQ.

This clonotype was seen at least ten times. The rearrangement uses TRBV20-1 and TRBJ1-1; D call uncertain. The CDR3 is 12 residues long. Per the germline V gene, CDR1 is DFQATT and CDR2 is SNEGSKA (reference sequence). V gave up 1 base and J gave up 9 bases, with 12 bases separating them. This CDR3 is CSARVAKKKAFF. Here the CDR3 DNA reads TGCAGTGCTAGAGTCGCTAAAAAAAAAGCTTTCTTT.

DNA of the CDR3: TGCGCCAGCAGCTTGAGGTTCCTCATTGATGAGCAGTTCTTC. It is translated as CASSLRFLIDEQFF. This rearrangement joins TRBV5-1 to TRBJ2-1; D remains ambiguous. This CDR3 contains 14 residues. Per germline, CDR1 SGHRS and CDR2 YFSETQ. Trimming pared 1 base from V and 8 bases from J, leaving 13 bases between.

The chain links TRBV5-1 to TRBJ2-5, with D perhaps matching TRBD2 (5 bases). The V and J ends lost 4 bases and 4 bases respectively, with 23 bases between them. The CDR3 covers 17 residues. The germline V gene has CDR1 SGHRS and CDR2 YFSETQ. CDR3 sequence reads: CASSPRPSGRVVETQYF. Written as DNA, the CDR3 is TGCGCCAGCAGCCCGCGGCCTTCCGGGCGGGTCGTAGAGACCCAGTACTTC. The full variable domain, in which reference TRBV5-1 and TRBJ2-5 provide the parts outside the CDR3, is KAGVTQTPRYLIKTRGQQVTLSCSPISGHRSVSWYQQTPGQGLQFLFEYFSETQRNKGNFPGRFSGRQFSNSRSEMNVSTLELGDSALYLCASSPRPSGRVVETQYFGPGTRLLVL.

The CDR3 loop reads CASSLNGGGESDEQYF. The CDR3 bases are TGTGCCAGCAGCTTAAATGGTGGGGGTGAGTCCGACGAGCAGTACTTC. The chain recombines TRBV7-6 with TRBJ2-7, with D perhaps given as TRBD1 or TRBD2 (5 bases each). Between the trimmed V and J ends, which lost 2 bases and 5 bases, there was a span of 19 bases. The CDR3 has 16 amino acids. Looked up from germline, CDR1 is SGHVS and CDR2 is FNYEAQ. Variable domain in full (rest from reference TRBV7-6 and TRBJ2-7): GAGVSQSPRYKVTKRGQDVALRCDPISGHVSLYWYRQALGQGPEFLTYFNYEAQQDKSGLPNDRFSAERPEGSISTLTIQRTEQRDSAMYRCASSLNGGGESDEQYFGPGTRLTVT.

This clonotype was picked up a small number of times. The rearrangement joins TRBV20-1 to TRBJ2-7; 7 bases agree with TRBD2. The CDR3 is made up of 13 amino acids. The V gene end was trimmed by 5 bases and the J gene end by 1 base; junction bases not matched to a gene: 5. Germline V gene lookup returns CDR1 DFQATT and CDR2 SNEGSKA (reference sequence). CDR3 loop: CSAWPGGSYEQYF. CDR3 sequence (DNA): TGCAGTGCTTGGCCCGGGGGGTCCTACGAGCAGTACTTC.

There are a few counts of this clonotype. This chain's CDR3 is CASSQDRGGRGANVLTF. In DNA, the CDR3 is TGCGCCAGCAGCCAAGATCGTGGGGGGCGCGGGGCCAACGTCCTGACTTTC. This chain links TRBV4-1 with TRBJ2-6; either TRBD1 or TRBD2 may fit D (6 bases each). V dropped 0 bases and J dropped 4 bases, with 13 bases sitting between them. Germline CDR1 MGHRA, CDR2 YSYEKL. The CDR3 spans 17 residues.

This clonotype appeared many times. The gene calls are TRBV5-1 and TRBJ1-4; tentative D call: TRBD1 (5 bases). Germline V gene lookup returns CDR1 SGHRS and CDR2 YFSETQ. With 8 bases removed from V and 5 bases from J, the gap between germline ends came to 13 bases. The CDR3 loop spans 13 amino acids. Here the CDR3 DNA reads TGCGCCAGGGGACTTGGGAAAAATGAAAAACTGTTTTTT. It yields the protein CARGLGKNEKLFF.

This clonotype has more than one count but fewer than ten. The chain links TRBV12-3 or TRBV12-4 to TRBJ2-2; D is unresolved. Trimming cost V 5 bases and J 3 bases, with 7 bases left between them. CDR3 length equals 13 residues. The CDR3 nucleotides are TGTGCCAGCAGTCTAAAGCACACCGGGGAGCTGTTTTTT. Encoded protein: CASSLKHTGELFF.

This chain connects TRBV20-1 to TRBJ1-5, with no clear D. V shed 0 bases and J shed 4 bases, with 13 bases lying between them. The CDR3 has 15 amino acids. Per the germline V gene, CDR1 is DFQATT and CDR2 is SNEGSKA (reference sequence). The CDR3 DNA reads as TGCAGTGCTAGAGAGGCGGCAGCGATAAATCAGCCCCAGCATTTT. It is translated as CSAREAAAINQPQHF.

The chain is built from TRBV7-2 and TRBJ2-5; either TRBD1 or TRBD2 may supply D (5 bases each). CDR1 and CDR2 from the germline V gene are SGHTA and FQGNSA. This CDR3 region has 15 residues. The V end lost 4 bases, the J end lost 4 bases, and 16 bases lay between the germline ends. The CDR3: CASSSWDLLGETQYF. The CDR3 DNA follows: TGTGCCAGCAGCTCATGGGACCTGTTGGGAGAGACCCAGTACTTC.

This chain links TRBV5-1 with TRBJ1-1; D not certain. Germline loops: CDR1 SGHRS, CDR2 YFSETQ. Trimming cost V 1 base and J 2 bases, with 9 bases left between them. The CDR3 runs to 14 residues. CDR3 amino acids: CASSLWSENTEAFF. The CDR3 DNA reads as TGCGCCAGCAGCTTGTGGTCAGAAAACACTGAAGCTTTCTTT.

This clonotype was counted only a few times. The chain recombines TRBV12-3 or TRBV12-4 with TRBJ2-2, with 8 nucleotides matching TRBD1. V lost 3 bases, J lost 5 bases, and 5 bases stayed unmatched. The CDR3 consists of 15 residues. Written as DNA, the CDR3 is TGTGCCAGCAGTTTTACAGGGGGAAAAACCGGGGAGCTGTTTTTT. It is translated as CASSFTGGKTGELFF.

This clonotype was detected only a few times. V gene TRBV10-3 combines with J gene TRBJ2-1, with 8 bases aligning to TRBD1. The CDR3 sequence is 17 residues long. The ends lost 0 bases at V and 7 bases at J; junction bases unmatched: 11. CDR1 and CDR2 (germline): ENHRY, SYGVKD. The CDR3 here is CAISESVGQGARNEQFF. In DNA form, the CDR3 reads TGTGCCATCAGTGAGTCCGTAGGCCAGGGGGCGCGGAATGAGCAGTTCTTC.

The chain has TRBV12-3 or TRBV12-4 and TRBJ2-3; 8 nucleotides line up with TRBD1. The trim removed 5 bases at V and 4 bases at J, leaving 8 bases unmatched. This CDR3 has 15 amino acids. The CDR3 nucleotides read TGTGCCAGCAGTCACCGGGACAGGAGTTCAGATACGCAGTATTTT. This codes for CASSHRDRSSDTQYF.

This chain uses TRBV4-2 with TRBJ2-1; D remains unclear. Looked up from germline, CDR1 is LGHNA and CDR2 is YNFKEQ. The germline V and J ends were trimmed by 4 bases and 3 bases, with 16 bases remaining between them. This CDR3 contains 16 residues. CDR3 loop: CASSPLMAGYYNEQFF. The CDR3 DNA reads TGTGCCAGCAGCCCCCTTATGGCCGGGTACTACAATGAGCAGTTCTTC.

CDR3 amino acids: CASSLGSVVWKTEAFF. Here the CDR3 DNA reads TGTGCCAGCAGCTTAGGGTCGGTTGTGTGGAAGACTGAAGCTTTCTTT. The V gene is TRBV7-9, the J gene TRBJ1-1, with D hard to call. Germline lookup yields CDR1 SEHNR and CDR2 FQNEAQ (reference sequence). The CDR3 contains 16 residues. Trimming pared 1 base from V and 5 bases from J, leaving 17 bases between. Variable domain in full (rest from reference TRBV7-9 and TRBJ1-1): DTGVSQNPRHKITKRGQNVTFRCDPISEHNRLYWYRQTLGQGPEFLTYFQNEAQLEKSRLLSDRFSAERPKGSFSTLEIQRTEQGDSAMYLCASSLGSVVWKTEAFFGQGTRLTVV.

The V call is TRBV6-5, the J call TRBJ2-7; unclear D gene. The CDR3 consists of 15 residues. Between the trimmed V and J ends, which lost 3 bases and 3 bases, there was a span of 15 bases. Looked up from germline, CDR1 is MNHEY and CDR2 is SVGAGI. The CDR3 nucleotides are TGTGCCAGCAGTTATTGGGCTCCCGGCGGCTACGAGCAGTACTTC. It translates to CASSYWAPGGYEQYF.

In its sample, this clonotype was seen a few times. V gene TRBV28 combines with J gene TRBJ2-7, with D perhaps given as TRBD1 or TRBD2 (5 bases each). CDR3 length equals 13 residues. Germline CDR1 and CDR2: MDHEN and SYDVKM. V lost 8 bases and J lost 7, with 18 bases in between. CDR3 sequence: CASLNGDLGEQYF. DNA of the CDR3: TGTGCCAGCCTCAATGGGGACCTGGGGGAGCAGTACTTC.

The V gene is TRBV9, the J gene TRBJ2-4; D gene uncertain. Germline V gene sequence: CDR1 SGDLS, CDR2 YYNGEE. V was cut by 4 bases and J by 1 base, with 18 bases left in between. The CDR3 runs 17 residues. The CDR3 bases are TGTGCCAGCAGCCCTTCGCCTTCAATAGGGGCCAAAAACATTCAGTACTTC. Protein: CASSPSPSIGAKNIQYF.

This clonotype was observed a handful of times. The chain joins TRBV5-1 to TRBJ2-7; D gene ambiguous. Per germline, CDR1 SGHRS and CDR2 YFSETQ. The CDR3 runs 14 residues. Trimming cost V 7 bases and J 2 bases, with 16 bases left between them. For the CDR3, the DNA is TGCGCCAGCCGAAGTGTCTCAGGCCCCTACGAGCAGTACTTC. This encodes CASRSVSGPYEQYF. The whole variable domain, filled in from reference TRBV5-1 and TRBJ2-7, reads KAGVTQTPRYLIKTRGQQVTLSCSPISGHRSVSWYQQTPGQGLQFLFEYFSETQRNKGNFPGRFSGRQFSNSRSEMNVSTLELGDSALYLCASRSVSGPYEQYFGPGTRLTVT.

The chain carries TRBV7-9 and TRBJ2-4, with D uncertain. Trimming took off 1 base at V and 0 bases at J, with 13 bases between the two ends. Germline V gives CDR1 SEHNR, CDR2 FQNEAQ (reference sequence). The CDR3 consists of 17 residues. The CDR3 sequence is CASSLESLALAKNIQYF. CDR3 sequence (DNA): TGTGCCAGCAGCTTAGAGTCGCTTGCTCTAGCCAAAAACATTCAGTACTTC. Variable domain in full (rest from reference TRBV7-9 and TRBJ2-4): DTGVSQNPRHKITKRGQNVTFRCDPISEHNRLYWYRQTLGQGPEFLTYFQNEAQLEKSRLLSDRFSAERPKGSFSTLEIQRTEQGDSAMYLCASSLESLALAKNIQYFGAGTRLSVL.

The table lists this clonotype with a few counts. J is TRBJ2-1 and V is TRBV3-1; D is ambiguous. The germline V and J ends were trimmed by 0 bases and 8 bases, with 8 bases remaining between them. Germline values: CDR1 LGHDT, CDR2 YNNKEL (reference sequence). This CDR3 has 13 residues. CDR3 sequence (DNA): TGTGCCAGCAGCCAAGAGCTGTCGGATGAGCAGTTCTTC. Its protein product is CASSQELSDEQFF.

The sample holds many counts of this clonotype. CDR3 region: CASSLGRWRGGHAEQFF. The DNA for the CDR3 is TGCGCCAGCAGCTTAGGACGATGGCGGGGGGGCCATGCTGAGCAGTTCTTC. V usage is TRBV5-1 and J usage is TRBJ2-1; 9 bases align to TRBD2. From germline, CDR1 is SGHRS and CDR2 YFSETQ. With V trimmed by 2 bases and J by 9 bases, 15 bases remained unmatched. This CDR3 has 17 amino acids.